A selection of T cell receptor beta chains follows, all from one sample in a study of blood T cell repertoires in COVID-19. Libraries were prepared by immunoSEQ multiplex PCR; TCRdb keeps only in-frame clonotypes and omits some of them. The repertoire holds some 180,000 clones, almost 90% seen once, with roughly 0.6% in the top ten. Input material: peripheral blood. Source of these receptors: a man aged 45 to 65 with acute or convalescent COVID-19. Both conserved end residues are part of each CDR3. A D gene is named only where the DNA matches it firmly. Clone size, where shown, is once, few, many, or a class for clones that have expanded.

J gene | D gene | clone size | V gene | CDR3 protein
TRBJ1-6 | TRBD1 | . | TRBV28 | CASHVTGSAPLHF
TRBJ2-2 | TRBD2 | . | TRBV29-1 | CSVEGQGVAGMNTGELFF
TRBJ1-2 | . | . | TRBV6-2/TRBV6-3 | CASSYPLAGQGYTF
TRBJ1-3 | TRBD1 | . | TRBV2 | CASRTTGAGGNTIYF
TRBJ2-5 | TRBD1 | . | TRBV7-9 | CASSASWTGGFQETQYF
TRBJ1-1 | . | . | TRBV12-5 | CASGFSGGTEAFF
TRBJ2-2 | . | . | TRBV7-3 | CASSLRGGRSNTGELFF
TRBJ2-1 | . | . | TRBV2 | CASSGHFNEQFF
TRBJ2-7 | TRBD1 | . | TRBV24-1 | CATSDYRGREQYF
TRBJ2-3 | . | . | TRBV27 | CASSLISRPDTQYF
TRBJ1-6 | . | . | TRBV2 | CASSDSYNSPLHF
TRBJ1-1 | TRBD1 | . | TRBV25-1 | CASLPTGVNTEAFF
TRBJ2-2 | TRBD2 | . | TRBV25-1 | CASSAPRGAGELFF
TRBJ2-3 | TRBD2 | . | TRBV7-2 | CASSLLASGQDTQYF
TRBJ2-3 | TRBD1 | . | TRBV7-3 | CASSLTGDTQYF
TRBJ2-1 | . | . | TRBV4-1 | CASSQVVGDYNEQFF
TRBJ1-2 | TRBD1 | . | TRBV6-1 | CASSESGGTDYGYTF
TRBJ1-2 | . | . | TRBV27 | CASSLSGGISVYTF
TRBJ1-5 | . | . | TRBV4-2 | CASSQTGTNQPQHF
TRBJ1-6 | TRBD1 | . | TRBV11-2 | CASSLRGQGNNNSPLHF
TRBJ2-2 | TRBD2 | once | TRBV19 | CASSAWVNTGGPTGELFF
TRBJ2-6 | . | . | TRBV28 | CASSSQGSGANVLTF
TRBJ1-6 | . | . | TRBV5-6 | CASSVSQGAYSPLHF
TRBJ2-1 | TRBD2 | . | TRBV5-1 | CASSLGGGSYNEQFF
TRBJ2-3 | TRBD1 | . | TRBV4-1 | CASSQWTGGTDTQYF
TRBJ1-1 | . | . | TRBV27 | CASSSLGAGTEAFF
TRBJ2-5 | . | . | TRBV1 | CTSSQRGETQYF
TRBJ2-5 | TRBD2 | . | TRBV9 | CASSVSGGLQETQYF
TRBJ2-7 | . | . | TRBV3-1/TRBV3-2 | CASSQAMGLGYEQYF
TRBJ2-7 | . | . | TRBV28 | CASSLVGYEQYF
TRBJ2-1 | TRBD2 | . | TRBV27 | CASSLRTSGRVSYNEQFF
TRBJ2-1 | TRBD2 | . | TRBV6-5 | CASSFRRLAEQFF
TRBJ2-3 | TRBD2 | . | TRBV28 | CASSFGGSADTQYF
TRBJ2-3 | . | . | TRBV7-6 | CASSLAGSVRADTQYF
TRBJ2-1 | TRBD1 | . | TRBV14 | CASSHAFRGPLRNEQFF
TRBJ1-2 | TRBD1 | . | TRBV6-5 | CASSYSAGGNYGYTF
TRBJ1-1 | . | . | TRBV19 | CASSVDGGLGEAFF
TRBJ1-1 | TRBD1 | few | TRBV27 | CASSFRGRRTEAFF
TRBJ2-5 | . | . | TRBV6-5 | CASSQDLQETQYF
TRBJ1-4 | . | few | TRBV7-2 | CASSFRGREKLFF
TRBJ2-5 | TRBD1 | . | TRBV7-6 | CASSSQDRGGQETQYF
TRBJ2-3 | . | . | TRBV2 | CASVGDLPDTQYF
TRBJ2-6 | TRBD2 | . | TRBV5-1 | CASSFGTRSGANVLTF
TRBJ2-2 | TRBD2 | . | TRBV7-2 | CASSPRPAGGVTGELFF
TRBJ1-3 | TRBD1 | . | TRBV25-1 | CASSGPPYDRASGNTIYF
TRBJ2-2 | TRBD1 | . | TRBV6-5 | CASSRTGAYTGELFF
TRBJ1-5 | TRBD1 | few | TRBV6-5 | CASSYRTGNQPQHF
TRBJ2-5 | . | . | TRBV4-1 | CASSQERGRETQYF
TRBJ2-3 | . | . | TRBV5-1 | CASSLADLPARDTQYF